This T cell receptor beta chain was identified during a study of identical twins. Overall study findings and caveats: Twin pairs had excess sharing that was weaker in beta out-of-frame sequences. Insertion counts were lower in abundant cord blood beta clonotypes, a trend that memory repertoires did not show. Twins shared out-of-frame alpha sequences with excess low generation probability.

cDNA carried unique molecular identifiers, and a universal primer site was added by template switching. MiXCR was run by TCRdb on the 5' RACE reads, yielding one entry per CDR3 protein. The profile shows around 670,000 distinct CDR3 sequences, less than 7% of them singletons. In this sample, this clonotype turned up many times. Antigen unknown. Germline-derived CDR1 and CDR2 are SQVTM and ANQGSEA. J lost 1 base, V lost 4 bases, and 7 bases had no gene match. This CDR3 comprises 15 residues. Sequencing was carried out using naive T cells sorted from blood. This rearrangement joins TRBV29-1 to TRBJ2-1, with 7 nucleotides matching TRBD2. This TCR was sampled from a man younger than 35 in good health. The CDR3 spells CSVVGGSESYNEQFF. The DNA of the CDR3 is TGCAGCGTTGTGGGAGGGAGCGAATCCTACAATGAGCAGTTCTTC.